These T cell receptor beta chains were read from a single sample in a study of CD8+CD57+ T cells in acquired aplastic anemia. TCRdb recomputed calls from the reads with MiXCR, one row per CDR3 protein. The repertoire holds about 170,000 distinct CDR3 sequences, with 47% as singletons. The sequenced material came from sorted CD4+, CD8+, or CD8+CD57+ T cells (not recorded which) from PBMCs. The receptors were gathered from a human donor with aplastic anemia. Both conserved end residues are part of each CDR3. Fields, in order: clone size, D gene, J gene, V gene, CDR3 protein, CDR3 DNA. A D gene is named only where the DNA matches it firmly. For some rows the clone size is stated as once, few or many, or as a class when expanded; others skip it.

>NA|NA|TRBJ2-7|TRBV7-9
CASSLGSNYEQYF
TGTGCCAGCAGCTTGGGGTCTAACTACGAGCAGTACTTC
>few|NA|TRBJ1-4|TRBV4-1
CASGRGFTTNEKLFF
TGCGCCAGCGGCCGCGGGTTTACAACTAATGAAAAACTGTTTTTT
>NA|TRBD1|TRBJ1-2|TRBV7-3
CASSYLGQGGPSDYTF
TGTGCCAGCAGCTACCTCGGACAGGGGGGCCCATCGGACTACACCTTC
>many|TRBD1|TRBJ1-2|TRBV19
CASSRTGANYGYTF
TGTGCCAGTAGTAGGACAGGAGCTAACTATGGCTACACCTTC
>many|NA|TRBJ2-6|TRBV10-3
CATRQAQGESGANVLTF
TGTGCCACCCGACAGGCCCAAGGGGAATCGGGGGCCAACGTCCTGACTTTC
>NA|NA|TRBJ1-1|TRBV20-1
CSALQLLTEAFF
TGCAGTGCCTTACAGTTACTCACTGAAGCTTTCTTT
>many|NA|TRBJ2-7|TRBV9
CASSVAGGERGQYF
TGTGCCAGCAGCGTAGCAGGAGGGGAAAGGGGGCAGTACTTC
>few|NA|TRBJ2-3|TRBV10-3
CAISEASDGDTQYF
TGTGCCATCAGTGAGGCTAGCGATGGAGATACGCAGTATTTT
>few|NA|TRBJ1-2|TRBV7-9
CASNQGLNYGYTF
TGTGCCAGCAACCAAGGTTTGAACTATGGCTACACCTTC
>NA|NA|TRBJ1-1|TRBV20-1
CRAYKVGGANTEAFF
TGCAGGGCCTATAAAGTGGGGGGCGCGAACACTGAAGCTTTCTTT
>few|NA|TRBJ1-1|TRBV3-1
CASSQDTGMNTEAFF
TGTGCCAGCAGCCAAGATACGGGGATGAACACTGAAGCTTTCTTT
>NA|NA|TRBJ2-6|TRBV7-7
CASSSGVGGANVLTF
TGTGCTAGCAGCTCAGGGGTCGGTGGGGCCAACGTCCTGACTTTC